This paragraph reports one T cell receptor (beta chain). No antigen is known for it. No base quality values were provided; no much bigger clone lies one nucleotide off. A single peripheral blood draw of around 0.11 L on average was collected from each donor into heparinised tubes. Naive, central memory, regulatory and stem cell-like memory CD4+ T cells were sorted on a BD FACSAria II using a panel including CD45RO, CCR7, CD25, CD127, CD95 and CD27. All sorted populations exceeded 95% purity. PBMCs were isolated immediately by Lymphoprep density gradient centrifugation and stained directly without culture. Samples were stained and sorted in pairs, with one healthy donor and one patient per experiment, so that batch effects were minimized. This sample is part of a study of beta chain features in type 1 diabetes (dated 2018 in TCRdb). About the full investigation: Mean age, gender distribution, total cell number and subset yield were not different between patients and healthy donors. A total of about 110,000,000 sorted cells were examined across all samples, and a strong correlation was observed between cell number per subset and RNA yield. The study compared the TCRB repertoires of sorted circulating CD4+ T cell subsets in recently diagnosed type 1 diabetes patients with those in matched healthy donors. Regulatory and stem cell-like memory subsets were obtained from only 8 patients and roughly eight healthy donors, while naive and central memory subsets were obtained from all 30 or so donors.

Study-wide findings and limitations: Fewer insertions and more nucleotide deletions at VDJ recombination sites were observed in patients with type 1 diabetes, implying thymic rearrangement abnormalities. Because cDNA was sequenced instead of genomic DNA, activated cells with high expression could be over-represented, although the groups did not differ in activation or CD3 levels. Because the HLA sub-analyses included only small numbers of individuals, any influence of HLA type on TCRB rearrangement was left unresolved. PCR may preferentially amplify shorter templates, but because patient and control samples were amplified and corrected together, any resulting skew would affect both groups equally. Naive, central memory and regulatory TCRB repertoires appeared more similar among patients than among healthy donors. Type 1 diabetes patients showed a moderate but significant shortening of TCRB CDR3 length in all four CD4+ subsets.

V and J are truncated by 3 bases and 6 bases respectively, leaving an intervening sequence of 12 bases. The germline V gene (reference sequence) sets CDR1 to MNHEY and CDR2 to SMNVEV. The CDR3 holds 14 amino acids from the cysteine to the phenylalanine. CDR3 DNA is the only sequence kept; it has 42 bases, read in frame from the first base. The High Capacity cDNA Reverse Transcription Kit was used to reverse transcribe all of the isolated RNA, meaning that expressed TCRB transcripts were what got sequenced. Naive, central memory and regulatory T cell samples underwent deep immunoSEQ sequencing, averaging around 3.7 million total reads per sample. After sorted cells were lysed in RLT buffer, RNA was extracted with DNase-treated RNeasy Micro or Mini kits, with the choice depending on cell number. Each cell subset was processed on its own to prevent cross-contamination, while patient and healthy donor samples were processed together. The immunoSEQ multiplex PCR was used to amplify TCRB sequences from cDNA, yielding 87-bp fragments that span the CDR3 region. The amplicons were sequenced using the Illumina HiSeq platform. The paper's processing steps were these. PCR bias was corrected computationally using synthetic template baselines, and reads within Hamming distance 2 were collapsed, with unmergeable singletons discarded. By aligning reads against IMGT, V, D and J genes, CDR3 length, and insertions or deletions at six rearrangement sites were assigned. Within each subset, clonotype counts were normalized to the number of sorted cells before true diversity and Gini coefficients were calculated with the tcR R package. The overlap coefficient, calculated on TCRB nucleotide sequences, was used to measure repertoire sharing. As a proxy for the pre-selection repertoire, out-of-frame TCRB sequences from naive cells were analyzed. TCRdb provides this immuneACCESS table in a form limited to in-frame rearrangements. Some clones are lacking; in checked studies, under half of them reflect an unresolved V gene, and why the rest are absent is not known. Clone size and the V and J calls come from that table; the DNA yielded D and trimming. This sample holds roughly 250,000 clones; about a fifth were observed only once. The ten largest make up around 0.028% of the sample.

Input material: naive CD4+ T cells from blood. Interpreted using the paper, the cell subset or site label stands for: true naive CD4+ T cells. This sequence was found in a woman between 35 and 50 years old with type 1 diabetes. This sequence uses TRBV27 and TRBJ2-1; TRBD2 is perhaps the D gene, given 6 matching bases. The bases are TGTGCCAGCAGTTTTTACCCGGGACTCAATGAGCAGTTCTTC. This yields the protein CASSFYPGLNEQFF.